The clone carrying this T cell receptor beta chain was detected only a few times. CFSE-labeled responder cells (200,000) were plated with 200,000 irradiated, violet-dye-labeled stimulator cells. CFSE-low proliferating responders, CD3+CD4+ and CD3+CD8+, were sorted post-reaction. This sample is drawn from a study of graft-versus-host responses after intestinal transplantation. For the study at large: All of the recipients had induction that used anti-thymocyte globulin, then tacrolimus and steroids for approximately 3 years.

The germline gives CDR1 SQVTM, CDR2 ANQGSEA. V lost 5 bases, J lost 5 bases, and 12 bases lay in between. CDR3 size: 12 residues. Study outcomes and limitations: Circulating GvH clone levels at their peak were associated with HvG declines (early post-transplant). GvH clones surfaced in recipient marrow, some emerging earlier in ileum or blood.

Produced via immunoSEQ multiplex PCR; TCRdb's table is partial and in-frame only. Of roughly 14,000 clones in the sample, 30% were seen once. The clonotype originates from a human patient who received an intestinal transplant. The starting material was alloreactive CD8+ T cells from a mixed lymphocyte reaction culture, obtained before intestinal transplant. Stated subset: CFSE-low proliferating T cells sorted from roughly 6-day pre-transplant mixed lymphocyte reaction (GvH or HvG direction). V gene TRBV29-1 combines with J gene TRBJ1-1; D perhaps matches TRBD1 (5 bases). The CDR3: CSVPLGGTEAFF. CDR3 coding DNA: TGCAGCGTTCCCCTCGGGGGAACTGAAGCTTTCTTT.